The entry below describes one T cell receptor beta chain. What it recognizes is unknown. The data belong to a study of blood T cells in healthy people across ages. Points from the study as a whole: A strong correlation was found between TCR beta diversity and the percentage of naive T cells.

Each sample yielded at least 6 million isolated PBMCs. Combining a sample-barcoded 5' primer with a J-beta primer mix, a second PCR ran for roughly 7 to 12 cycles. MiXCR, run by TCRdb on the 5' RACE reads, gives a single entry per CDR3 protein. The data hold hundreds of thousands of distinct CDR3 sequences, with about 37% observed a single time. This CDR3 is 15 amino acids long. Germline V gene lookup returns CDR1 LNHDA and CDR2 SQIVND (reference sequence). The gene calls are TRBV19 and TRBJ2-4; 9 bases are shared with TRBD2. The DNA matches TRBJ2-5 better at its end, which makes the J call doubtful. Sample: blood. The sequence was obtained from a man between 18 and 29 years old in good health. The CDR3 DNA sequence: TGTGCCAGTAGTATTCCGACTAGCGGCGGAGAGACCCAGTACTTC. Its translation: CASSIPTSGGETQYF.